The 8 T cell receptor beta chains presented below share a single source sample, sequenced in a study of blood T cell repertoires in COVID-19. This table comes from immunoSEQ multiplex PCR, and its TCRdb copy is limited to in-frame clones, with some not included. The sample records 150,000 to 160,000 clones, roughly 89% being singletons. Material: peripheral blood. The receptors come from a man between 50 and 59 years old with acute or convalescent COVID-19.

The J gene is TRBJ2-1, the V gene TRBV2, with TRBD2 matching over 10 bases. The CDR3 spans 14 residues. CDR1 is SNHLY and CDR2 is FYNNEI in the germline V gene. V lost 7 bases to trimming and J lost 7 bases; unmatched junction nucleotides: 7. The CDR3, as DNA: TGTGCCAGCATGAGAGCGGGAGGGAGGAATGAGCAGTTCTTC. Protein sequence: CASMRAGGRNEQFF.

This chain uses TRBV24-1 with TRBJ2-2; 13 nucleotides line up with TRBD2. Germline CDR1 and CDR2: KGHDR and SFDVKD. The CDR3 totals 16 residues. V lost 4 bases and J lost 5; bases outside the gene matches: 3. In DNA form, the CDR3 reads TGTGCCACCAGTGAAACGGGACTAGCGGGAACCGGGGAGCTGTTTTTT. It is translated as CATSETGLAGTGELFF.

This CDR3 is CASSNRGQVTEAFF. Written as DNA, the CDR3 is TGTGCCAGCAGCAACAGGGGACAGGTCACTGAAGCTTTCTTT. The chain links TRBV11-1 to TRBJ1-1; 8 bases line up with TRBD1. V lost 5 bases and J lost 4; bases outside the gene matches: 6. Looked up from germline, CDR1 is SGHAT and CDR2 is FQDESV (reference sequence). This CDR3 contains 14 residues.

J is TRBJ1-1 and V is TRBV27; 11 bases are a match to TRBD1. CDR1 is MNHEY, CDR2 SMNVEV, per germline (reference sequence). V lost 4 bases to trimming and J lost 5 bases; unmatched junction nucleotides: 3. This CDR3 region has 14 residues. CDR3 in DNA: TGTGCCAGCAGTTGGGGGACAGGGGGTACTGAAGCTTTCTTT. It yields the protein CASSWGTGGTEAFF.

The chain employs TRBV6-7 and TRBJ1-1, with 7 nucleotides matching TRBD1. TRBV6-7 is classed as an ORF, of uncertain function. Germline trimming cut 10 bases from V and 1 base from J; bases unmatched to any gene: 12. This CDR3 is 15 amino acids long. Here the CDR3 reads CATEPRQGKNTEAFF. The CDR3 DNA reads as TGTGCCACCGAACCTCGACAGGGTAAGAACACTGAAGCTTTCTTT.

The gene calls are TRBV7-9 and TRBJ1-2, with 9 bases matching TRBD1. J lost 6 bases, V lost 5 bases, and 13 bases had no gene match. The germline CDR1 and CDR2 sequences are SEHNR and FQNEAQ (reference sequence). The CDR3 spans 16 residues. CDR3 in amino acids: CASSPTGQGRADGYTF. In nucleotides, the CDR3 is TGTGCCAGCAGCCCGACGGGACAGGGAAGGGCGGATGGCTACACCTTC.

The V call is TRBV6-5, the J call TRBJ2-1, with D possibly matching TRBD2 (5 bases). The V gene lost 7 bases and the J gene lost 4 bases, with 14 bases spanning the gap. Germline CDR1 reads MNHEY; CDR2 reads SVGAGI. The CDR3 runs 14 residues. CDR3 residues: CASNPGFGYNEQFF. In DNA form, the CDR3 reads TGTGCCAGCAATCCGGGATTTGGGTACAATGAGCAGTTCTTC.

This clone was observed once. The V gene is TRBV6-5, the J gene TRBJ2-7, with 7 bases fitting TRBD1. J gave up 5 bases and V 6 bases, and 13 bases lay outside the gene matches. CDR3 length: 15 residues. Germline CDR1 and CDR2: MNHEY and SVGAGI. This chain's CDR3 is CASRRQGLGWDEQYF. For the CDR3, the DNA is TGTGCCAGCAGAAGACAGGGTCTCGGGTGGGACGAGCAGTACTTC.